The source of this TCR beta chain is a study of beta chain features in type 1 diabetes. For the study at large: Analysis included 107,917,701 sorted cells drawn from all samples.

What was sequenced were expressed TCRB transcripts, since all of the isolated RNA had been reverse transcribed. Repertoires were generated with immunoSEQ multiplex PCR, while TCRdb's copy carries only in-frame clones and drops some. In the table there are 200,000 to 250,000 clones, 9% to 10% of which are singletons. A single count supports this clone. V trimming: 4 bases; J trimming: 10 bases; junction bases outside the gene matches: 15. The CDR3 is 18 amino acids. Germline CDR1 is SGHRS and CDR2 is YFSETQ. Sequencing was done on a sample of naive CD4+ T cells from blood. J is TRBJ1-6 and V is TRBV5-1; 12 bases agree with TRBD1. The sequence derives from a woman in her late teens or twenties in good health. In nucleotides, the CDR3 is TGCGCCAGCAGCACCTCCGGGACAGGGGGCAAAGGAGAATCACCCCTCCACTTT. Translated: CASSTSGTGGKGESPLHF.